The 3 T cell receptor beta chains given below trace back to one sample, sequenced in a study of cytomegalovirus exposure and HLA in healthy donors. The PCR contained 60 Vbeta and 13 Jbeta primers. Libraries were prepared by immunoSEQ multiplex PCR; TCRdb keeps only in-frame clonotypes and omits some of them. The sample shows about 200,000 clones, approximately 80% of them seen only once. Sequencing was carried out using PBMCs. The receptors here all came from a girl under 18 in good health and CMV-seronegative.

V and J are TRBV7-8 and TRBJ2-1; no definite D call. CDR3 length: 12 amino acids. V lost 2 bases to trimming and J lost 8 bases, with 7 bases between them. Looked up from germline, CDR1 is SGHVS and CDR2 is FQNEAQ. CDR3 sequence: CASSLRAYEQFF. Written as DNA, the CDR3 is TGTGCCAGCAGCTTAAGAGCGTATGAGCAGTTCTTC.

J is TRBJ1-2 and V is TRBV5-6; perhaps TRBD1 as D (5 bases). This CDR3 has 15 amino acids. Germline CDR1 reads SGHDT; CDR2 reads YYEEEE. Trimming took 0 bases from V and 0 from J, leaving 9 bases between them. DNA of the CDR3: TGTGCCAGCAGCTTGGAGACAGCTCCTAACTATGGCTACACCTTC. Encoded protein: CASSLETAPNYGYTF.

This clone was counted between two and nine times. The gene calls are TRBV6-6 and TRBJ1-2, with D maybe TRBD1 (5 bases). The V end lost 6 bases, the J end lost 6 bases, and 11 bases lay between the germline ends. Germline V gene sequence: CDR1 MNHNY, CDR2 SVGAGI (reference sequence). The CDR3 covers 12 residues. CDR3 DNA: TGTGCCAGCAGCCCTATACAGGATGGCTACACCTTC. As protein: CASSPIQDGYTF.